Below, one T cell receptor (beta chain) is given with its context. What it binds is unknown. All the patients suffered relapse after autologous stem cell transplantation, and brentuximab vedotin exposure differed. Reported best responses ranged across complete response, partial response or progressive disease. This sample is drawn from a study of PD-1 blockade in classical Hodgkin lymphoma. Study information: Nivolumab 3 mg/kg was given intravenously every 2 weeks.

The assay was immunoSEQ multiplex PCR, and TCRdb's table has in-frame clones only and misses some. The sample contains about 86,000 clones, roughly nine tenths of which appear only once. Germline V lookup: CDR1 LGHNT, CDR2 FRNRAP. V trimming: 0 bases; J trimming: 2 bases; junction bases outside the gene matches: 7. The length of the CDR3 is 17 residues. Study-level findings and limits: Patients with an early start, nivolumab under 1 year after ASCT, were excluded. Healthy donors reportedly exceeded newly diagnosed patients in baseline TCR diversity.

Source: peripheral blood mononuclear cells (PBMCs), taken at baseline. The J gene is TRBJ1-5, the V gene TRBV12-5, with 7 bases identical to TRBD1. The TCR sequence derives from a human donor with classical Hodgkin lymphoma. The CDR3 nucleotides are TGTGCTAGTGGTTTGGTACCAGGACAGGATCGCAATCAGCCCCAGCATTTT. It translates to CASGLVPGQDRNQPQHF.